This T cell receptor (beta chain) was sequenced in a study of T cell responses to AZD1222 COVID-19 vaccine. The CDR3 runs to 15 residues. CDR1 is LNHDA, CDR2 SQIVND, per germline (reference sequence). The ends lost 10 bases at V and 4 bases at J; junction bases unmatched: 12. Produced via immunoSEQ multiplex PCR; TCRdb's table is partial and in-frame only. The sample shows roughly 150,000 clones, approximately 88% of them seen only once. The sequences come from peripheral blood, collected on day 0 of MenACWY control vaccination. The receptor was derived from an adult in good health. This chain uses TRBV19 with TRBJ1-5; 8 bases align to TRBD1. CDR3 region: CATGQGRDGNQPQHF. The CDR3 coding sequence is TGTGCCACCGGACAGGGAAGGGATGGGAATCAGCCCCAGCATTTT.